These 16 T cell receptor beta chains originate from one sample sequenced in a study of shared clonotypes between healthy human individuals. This table comes from immunoSEQ multiplex PCR, and its TCRdb copy is limited to in-frame clones, with some not included. The data contain some 2,000,000 clones, about 95% of them singletons. Selected positively for CCR7 and CD45RO-negative, naive CD8 cells excluded terminally differentiated effector memory CD45RA+ cells. The sequencing sample was made of naive CD8+ T cells sorted from blood. The receptors here all came from a man younger than 30 in good health.

The V call is TRBV28, the J call TRBJ1-1; D gene uncertain. V was cut by 7 bases and J by 1 base, with 13 bases left in between. This CDR3 is 14 amino acids long. Germline V CDR1 and CDR2: MDHEN, SYDVKM. Here the CDR3 reads CASTYLESNTEAFF. CDR3 nucleotide sequence: TGTGCCAGCACATATCTCGAATCGAACACTGAAGCTTTCTTT.

J is TRBJ2-7 and V is TRBV6-5; 12 bases align to TRBD2. Trimming removed 4 bases from V and 9 bases from J; junction bases left unmatched: 10. The germline CDR1 and CDR2 sequences are MNHEY and SVGAGI. The length of the CDR3 is 15 residues. CDR3 sequence (DNA): TGTGCCAGCAGTTCTTGGACTAGCGGGGCACCCGGGCAGTACTTC. Protein product: CASSSWTSGAPGQYF.

CDR3 sequence reads: CAGPGQGAEAFF. DNA for the CDR3: TGTGCCGGCCCGGGACAGGGGGCTGAAGCTTTCTTT. The V call is TRBV30, the J call TRBJ1-1; 11 bases align to TRBD1. V gave up 8 bases and J gave up 6 bases; unmatched junction bases: 5. The CDR3 contains 12 residues. The V gene's germline CDR1 is GTSNPN and CDR2 SVGIG (reference sequence). Together with reference TRBV30 and TRBJ1-1, the CDR3 gives the full variable domain: SQTIHQWPATLVQPVGSPLSLECTVEGTSNPNLYWYRQAAGRGLQLLFYSVGIGQISSEVPQNLSASRPQDRQFILSSKKLLLSDSGFYLCAGPGQGAEAFFGQGTRLTVV.

The chain carries TRBV5-6 and TRBJ1-2; TRBD1 matches at 8 bases. The CDR3 consists of 14 residues. Germline V gene lookup returns CDR1 SGHDT and CDR2 YYEEEE. The V gene end was trimmed by 3 bases and the J gene end by 7 bases; junction bases not matched to a gene: 8. CDR3 region: CASSWGTGSSGYTF. The DNA of the CDR3 is TGTGCCAGCAGCTGGGGGACAGGAAGTAGTGGCTACACCTTC.

The V call is TRBV30, the J call TRBJ2-2; possible D gene TRBD1, 5 bases. The germline V and J ends were trimmed by 5 bases and 1 base, with 17 bases remaining between them. The germline gives CDR1 GTSNPN, CDR2 SVGIG (reference sequence). CDR3 size: 16 residues. The CDR3 is CAWDPDLGQNTGELFF. The CDR3 DNA follows: TGTGCCTGGGATCCCGACCTAGGACAGAACACCGGGGAGCTGTTTTTT.

The genes are TRBV5-1 and TRBJ1-1; D call uncertain. V lost 1 base and J 2 bases, leaving 9 bases between the germline ends. Germline assignment: CDR1 SGHRS and CDR2 YFSETQ. This CDR3 is 14 amino acids long. CDR3 loop: CASSLWPRNTEAFF. CDR3 DNA: TGCGCCAGCAGCTTGTGGCCCAGAAACACTGAAGCTTTCTTT.

The sample holds a few counts of this clone. The V gene is TRBV2, the J gene TRBJ2-1; D is unresolved. CDR1 and CDR2 (germline): SNHLY, FYNNEI. V was trimmed by 6 bases and J by 9 bases, leaving 18 bases between them. CDR3 size: 14 residues. In DNA, the CDR3 is TGTGCCAGCAGCGCTCCCGGACCAGAAGCTGAGCAGTTCTTC. Its protein is CASSAPGPEAEQFF.

The chain combines TRBV5-1 with TRBJ2-7, with D maybe TRBD2 (6 bases). V was pared by 4 bases and J by 0 bases, with 11 bases between. The CDR3 sequence is 14 residues long. Germline CDR1 and CDR2: SGHRS and YFSETQ. CDR3 sequence reads: CASSPGGPSYEQYF. The DNA for the CDR3 is TGCGCCAGCAGCCCCGGGGGTCCCTCCTACGAGCAGTACTTC. Filled out from reference TRBV5-1 and TRBJ2-7, the complete variable domain reads KAGVTQTPRYLIKTRGQQVTLSCSPISGHRSVSWYQQTPGQGLQFLFEYFSETQRNKGNFPGRFSGRQFSNSRSEMNVSTLELGDSALYLCASSPGGPSYEQYFGPGTRLTVT.

V usage is TRBV2 and J usage is TRBJ1-2, with 7 bases lining up with TRBD1. The trim removed 6 bases at V and 7 bases at J, leaving 5 bases unmatched. The length of the CDR3 is 12 residues. Germline CDR1 SNHLY, CDR2 FYNNEI. CDR3: CASRDRAFGYTF. The CDR3 DNA reads TGTGCCAGCAGAGACAGGGCATTTGGCTACACCTTC.

V is TRBV5-1 and J is TRBJ1-2; 8 nucleotides match TRBD1. The germline CDR1 and CDR2 sequences are SGHRS and YFSETQ. Trimming took 2 bases from V and 2 from J; bases not matched to a gene: 2. The CDR3 length is 14 residues. CDR3 sequence reads: CASSFGTGNYGYTF. Written as DNA, the CDR3 is TGCGCCAGCAGCTTTGGGACAGGAAACTATGGCTACACCTTC.

This clone appeared a single time. The rearrangement joins TRBV7-9 to TRBJ2-5, with D hard to call. The CDR3 sequence is 14 residues long. The V gene lost 2 bases and the J gene lost 1 base, with 8 bases spanning the gap. Germline V gene data show CDR1 as SEHNR and CDR2 as FQNEAQ (reference sequence). CDR3 sequence: CASSLPLSQETQYF. CDR3 bases: TGTGCCAGCAGCTTACCCTTGTCCCAAGAGACCCAGTACTTC.

Comments on this clone: An end of the junction does not agree with germline; a read error may underlie this. This sequence joins TRBV5-4 and TRBJ2-2; 8 nucleotides align to TRBD2. CDR1 is SGHNT and CDR2 is YYREEE in the germline V gene (reference sequence). The CDR3 loop spans 16 amino acids. The CDR3 is CASSQIPGGNAGELFF. CDR3 bases: TGTGCCAGCAGCCAAATACCGGGAGGGAACGCCGGGGAGCTGTTTTTT.

The gene calls are TRBV27 and TRBJ2-5; tentatively, D is TRBD2 (6 bases). From germline, CDR1 is MNHEY and CDR2 SMNVEV (reference sequence). The V end lost 1 base, the J end lost 2 bases, and 8 bases lay between the germline ends. The CDR3 runs 14 residues. CDR3 nucleotide sequence: TGTGCCAGCAGTTTATGGGCGGGGCAAGAGACCCAGTACTTC. It is translated as CASSLWAGQETQYF.

The gene calls are TRBV6-5 and TRBJ2-5; D possibly corresponds to TRBD1 (6 bases). The CDR3 contains 14 residues. Germline assignment: CDR1 MNHEY and CDR2 SVGAGI. Between the trimmed V and J ends, which lost 2 bases and 5 bases, there was a span of 12 bases. The CDR3 is CASSYGERGETQYF. DNA of the CDR3: TGTGCCAGCAGTTACGGGGAGAGGGGGGAGACCCAGTACTTC.

CDR3 sequence: CASSLAGGSRDEQYF. The CDR3 coding sequence is TGTGCCAGCAGCTTAGCGGGAGGGAGCCGGGACGAGCAGTACTTC. The rearrangement uses TRBV7-9 and TRBJ2-7, with 7 bases that match TRBD2. Germline values: CDR1 SEHNR, CDR2 FQNEAQ (reference sequence). The junction had 7 bases not matched to a gene; V was cut back by 0 bases and J by 5 bases. The CDR3 consists of 15 residues.

The V call is TRBV10-3, the J call TRBJ1-2; D is unresolved. Germline V gene sequence: CDR1 ENHRY, CDR2 SYGVKD. V was pared by 2 bases and J by 7 bases, with 20 bases between. The length of the CDR3 is 16 residues. DNA for the CDR3: TGTGCCATCAGTGAGAACGATTGGAACAGTCTGGTTGGCTACACCTTC. It translates to CAISENDWNSLVGYTF.